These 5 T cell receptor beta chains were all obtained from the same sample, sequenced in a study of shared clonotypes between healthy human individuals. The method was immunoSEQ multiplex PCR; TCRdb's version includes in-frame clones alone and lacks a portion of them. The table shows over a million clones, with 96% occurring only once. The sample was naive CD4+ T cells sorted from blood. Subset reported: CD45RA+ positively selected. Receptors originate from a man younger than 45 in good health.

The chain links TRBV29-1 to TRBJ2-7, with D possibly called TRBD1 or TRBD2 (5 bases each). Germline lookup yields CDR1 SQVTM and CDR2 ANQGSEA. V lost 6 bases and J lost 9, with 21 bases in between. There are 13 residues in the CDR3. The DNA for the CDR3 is TGCAGCGTGGCATCTCGGGGCAGTCCAAGGCAGTACTTC. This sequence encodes CSVASRGSPRQYF.

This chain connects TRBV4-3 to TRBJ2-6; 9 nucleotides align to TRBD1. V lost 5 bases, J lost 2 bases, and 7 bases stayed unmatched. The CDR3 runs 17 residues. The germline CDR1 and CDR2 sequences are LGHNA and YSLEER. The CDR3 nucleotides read TGCGCCAGCAGCAAAGGACAGGGGAGGGCTGGGGCCAACGTCCTGACTTTC. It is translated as CASSKGQGRAGANVLTF.

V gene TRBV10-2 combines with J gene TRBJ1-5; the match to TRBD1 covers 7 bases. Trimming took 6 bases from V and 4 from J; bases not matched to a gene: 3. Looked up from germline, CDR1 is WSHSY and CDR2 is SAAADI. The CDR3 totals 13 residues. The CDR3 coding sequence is TGCGCCAGCAGACAGGGGACTAATCAGCCCCAGCATTTT. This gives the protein CASRQGTNQPQHF.

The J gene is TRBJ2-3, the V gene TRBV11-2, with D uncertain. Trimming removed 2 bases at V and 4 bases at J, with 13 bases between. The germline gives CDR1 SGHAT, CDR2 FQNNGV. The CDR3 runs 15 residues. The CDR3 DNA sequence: TGTGCCAGCAGCTTATCCCCCAGGATATCAGATACGCAGTATTTT. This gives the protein CASSLSPRISDTQYF.

CDR3 region: CASSIQRGNQPQHF. In nucleotides, the CDR3 is TGTGCCAGCAGTATCCAGCGTGGCAATCAGCCCCAGCATTTT. The chain is built from TRBV6-5 and TRBJ1-5; D remains ambiguous. The germline gives CDR1 MNHEY, CDR2 SVGAGI. V was cut by 5 bases and J by 2 bases, with 10 bases left in between. This CDR3 is built from 14 residues.